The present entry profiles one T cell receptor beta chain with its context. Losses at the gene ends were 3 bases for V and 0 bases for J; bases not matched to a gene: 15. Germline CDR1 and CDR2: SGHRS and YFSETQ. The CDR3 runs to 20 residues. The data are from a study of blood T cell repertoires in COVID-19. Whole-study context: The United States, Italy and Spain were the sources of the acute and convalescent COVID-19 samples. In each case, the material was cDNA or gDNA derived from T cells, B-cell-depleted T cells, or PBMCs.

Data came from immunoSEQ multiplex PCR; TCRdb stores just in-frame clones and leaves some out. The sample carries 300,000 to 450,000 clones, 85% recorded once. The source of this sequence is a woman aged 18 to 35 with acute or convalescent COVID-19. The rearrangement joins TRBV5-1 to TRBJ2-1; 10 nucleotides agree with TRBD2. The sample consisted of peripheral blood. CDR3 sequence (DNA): TGCGCCAGCAGCTGGCCCAAGCGGGGGGGCCCTCCGATCTCCTACAATGAGCAGTTCTTC. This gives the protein CASSWPKRGGPPISYNEQFF.